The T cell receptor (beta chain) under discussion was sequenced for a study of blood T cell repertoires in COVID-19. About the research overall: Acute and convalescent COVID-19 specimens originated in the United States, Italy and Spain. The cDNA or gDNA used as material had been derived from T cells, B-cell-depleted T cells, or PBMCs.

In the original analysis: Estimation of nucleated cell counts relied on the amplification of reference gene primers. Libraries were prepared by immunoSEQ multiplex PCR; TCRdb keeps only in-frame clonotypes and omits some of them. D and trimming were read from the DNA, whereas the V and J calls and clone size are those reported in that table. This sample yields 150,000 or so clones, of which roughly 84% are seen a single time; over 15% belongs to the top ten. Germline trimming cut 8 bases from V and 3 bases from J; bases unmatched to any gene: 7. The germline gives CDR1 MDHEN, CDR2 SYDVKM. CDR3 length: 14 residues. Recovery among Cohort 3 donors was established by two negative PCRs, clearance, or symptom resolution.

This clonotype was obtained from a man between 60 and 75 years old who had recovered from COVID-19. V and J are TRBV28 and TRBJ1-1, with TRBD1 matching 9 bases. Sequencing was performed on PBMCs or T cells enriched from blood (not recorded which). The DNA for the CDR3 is TGTGCCAGCGGCCGGGACAGGGTTTACACTGAAGCTTTCTTT. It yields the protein CASGRDRVYTEAFF.